This T cell receptor beta chain was retrieved from a study of T-cell memory formation after mild COVID-19. Overall study findings and caveats: Cross-reactive memory apparently joined, as some responding clones appeared in pre-infection memory. Whereas later expanders leaned CD4+, clones contracting day 15 to 85 showed a balanced CD4/CD8 makeup.

One entry per CDR3 protein results from TCRdb running MiXCR on the 5' RACE reads. The table includes 110,000 to 150,000 distinct CDR3 sequences, approximately 26% detected once. This clonotype was counted only a few times. Its antigen is as yet unknown. CDR3 size: 15 residues. Trimming stripped 11 bases from V and 2 bases from J, with 22 bases between. Germline-derived CDR1 and CDR2 are SEHNR and FQNEAQ (reference sequence). This clonotype was sampled from an adult woman who had mild COVID-19 (a few samples of this study predate the infection). Cell type and time point are not known. This rearrangement joins TRBV7-9 to TRBJ2-7; D gene unclear. Sequences were obtained from PBMCs or a T cell subset sorted from them (not recorded which). The CDR3 protein is CAGEPLTALTYEQYF. DNA for the CDR3: TGTGCCGGCGAACCCCTTACAGCCTTAACCTACGAGCAGTACTTC.